These T cell receptor beta chains were read from a single sample in a study of cytomegalovirus exposure and HLA in healthy donors. Sequenced by immunoSEQ multiplex PCR; TCRdb stores in-frame clones only, minus some. The sample yields under 200,000 clones, approximately 79% seen once. Sequencing was carried out using PBMCs. These receptors were taken from a man aged 55 to 70 in good health and CMV-seronegative. Each CDR3 is given with its conserved first and last residue. D genes are given only for firm matches. The size of a clone is reported for some rows only, either as once, few or many, or as a class for expanded clones.

j_call v_call clone_size d_call cdr3_aa cdr3_nt
TRBJ1-2 TRBV28 NA NA CASSLLLNYGYTF TGTGCCAGCAGTTTATTACTGAACTATGGCTACACCTTC
TRBJ2-7 TRBV5-1 NA NA CASSWGGDEQYF TGCGCCAGCAGCTGGGGGGGCGACGAGCAGTACTTC
TRBJ2-2 TRBV27 NA NA CASRVSHTGELFF TGTGCCAGCAGGGTCAGTCACACCGGGGAGCTGTTTTTT
TRBJ2-1 TRBV5-1 few NA CASTISTGANGNEQFF TGCGCCAGCACCATTAGTACGGGAGCAAATGGTAATGAGCAGTTCTTC
TRBJ2-5 TRBV7-8 NA TRBD2 CASSATSGRAQETQYF TGTGCCAGCAGCGCGACTAGCGGGAGGGCCCAAGAGACCCAGTACTTC
TRBJ2-2 TRBV5-6 NA TRBD1 CASSLQGAGELFF TGTGCCAGCAGCTTGCAGGGGGCCGGGGAGCTGTTTTTT
TRBJ2-7 TRBV7-2 few TRBD1 CASSSAPGTGYEQYF TGTGCCAGCAGCTCCGCCCCCGGGACAGGCTACGAGCAGTACTTC
TRBJ1-5 TRBV19 NA NA CASTGSGGNQPQHF TGTGCCAGTACGGGCAGCGGGGGGAATCAGCCCCAGCATTTT
TRBJ2-1 TRBV7-3 NA NA CASSLSVSNEQFF TGTGCCAGCAGCTTAAGTGTTTCAAATGAGCAGTTCTTC
TRBJ2-3 TRBV7-6 NA NA CASSLPGDTDTQYF TGTGCCAGCAGCTTACCGGGAGACACAGATACGCAGTATTTT
TRBJ2-2 TRBV5-4 NA TRBD2 CASSPGTIGVGELFF TGTGCCAGCAGCCCCGGGACTATCGGGGTCGGGGAGCTGTTTTTT
TRBJ1-1 TRBV6-6 few NA CASGHLNTEAFF TGTGCCAGCGGGCACTTGAACACTGAAGCTTTCTTT
TRBJ2-7 TRBV15 NA NA CATSRGQNYEQYF TGTGCCACCAGCAGAGGACAGAACTACGAGCAGTACTTC
TRBJ2-3 TRBV6-5 once NA CASSYSYSTDTQYF TGTGCCAGCAGTTACTCTTACTCCACAGATACGCAGTATTTT
TRBJ2-7 TRBV27 few TRBD1 CASSLGTGGVQYF TGTGCCAGCAGTTTAGGGACAGGTGGGGTGCAGTACTTC
TRBJ2-7 TRBV7-3 NA NA CASSSSGSYEQYF TGTGCCAGCAGCTCTAGTGGGAGCTACGAGCAGTACTTC
TRBJ2-5 TRBV27 few NA CASSLQGMTETQYF TGTGCCAGCAGTCTGCAGGGGATGACGGAGACCCAGTACTTC
TRBJ2-7 TRBV7-6 NA TRBD1 CASGTADYEQYF TGTGCCAGCGGGACAGCGGATTACGAGCAGTACTTC
TRBJ1-2 TRBV15 NA NA CATSRRIQGELGYTF TGTGCCACCAGCAGAAGGATACAGGGAGAACTTGGCTACACCTTC